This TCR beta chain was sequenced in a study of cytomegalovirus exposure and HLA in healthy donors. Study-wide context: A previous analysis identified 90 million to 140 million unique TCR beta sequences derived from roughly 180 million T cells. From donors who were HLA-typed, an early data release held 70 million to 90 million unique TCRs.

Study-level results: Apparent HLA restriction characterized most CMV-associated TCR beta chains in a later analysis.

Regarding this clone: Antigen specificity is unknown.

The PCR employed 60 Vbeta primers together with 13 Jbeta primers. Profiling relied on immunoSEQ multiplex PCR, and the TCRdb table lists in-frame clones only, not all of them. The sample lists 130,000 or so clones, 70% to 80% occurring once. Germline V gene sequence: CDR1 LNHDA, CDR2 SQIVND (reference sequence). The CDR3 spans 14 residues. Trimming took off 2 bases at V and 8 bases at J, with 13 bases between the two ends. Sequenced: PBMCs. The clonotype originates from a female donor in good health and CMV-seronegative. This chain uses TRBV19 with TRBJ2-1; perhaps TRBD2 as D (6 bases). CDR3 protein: CASSITDYNHEQFF. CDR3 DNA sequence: TGTGCCAGTAGTATAACGGACTACAACCATGAGCAGTTCTTC.